This TCR beta chain was recorded in a study of blood T cell repertoires in COVID-19. Study-wide background: Donors in the United States, Italy and Spain gave samples during acute or convalescent COVID-19. In each case, the material was cDNA or gDNA derived from T cells, B-cell-depleted T cells, or PBMCs.

Per the authors' pipeline: Estimation of nucleated cell counts was performed using reference gene primer amplification. Here immunoSEQ multiplex PCR was the method, and the copy in TCRdb shows in-frame clones only, minus some. Clonal size and the V and J genes are those of that table, whereas D and trimming came from the DNA. The repertoire consists of fewer than 300,000 clones, with around 88% occurring once and the leading ten covering around 0.8%. The CDR3 length is 18 residues. J gave up 6 bases and V 3 bases, and 16 bases lay outside the gene matches. Germline V CDR1 and CDR2: DFQATT, SNEGSKA (reference sequence).

The sequenced sample consisted of peripheral blood. The J gene is TRBJ1-5, the V gene TRBV20-1; TRBD1 agrees at 11 bases. The sequence was obtained from a man younger than 40 with acute or convalescent COVID-19. Written as DNA, the CDR3 is TGCAGTGCTAGTTCGGGACAGGGGGTCGCTTCTCTTATTCAGCCCCAGCATTTT. Protein product: CSASSGQGVASLIQPQHF.